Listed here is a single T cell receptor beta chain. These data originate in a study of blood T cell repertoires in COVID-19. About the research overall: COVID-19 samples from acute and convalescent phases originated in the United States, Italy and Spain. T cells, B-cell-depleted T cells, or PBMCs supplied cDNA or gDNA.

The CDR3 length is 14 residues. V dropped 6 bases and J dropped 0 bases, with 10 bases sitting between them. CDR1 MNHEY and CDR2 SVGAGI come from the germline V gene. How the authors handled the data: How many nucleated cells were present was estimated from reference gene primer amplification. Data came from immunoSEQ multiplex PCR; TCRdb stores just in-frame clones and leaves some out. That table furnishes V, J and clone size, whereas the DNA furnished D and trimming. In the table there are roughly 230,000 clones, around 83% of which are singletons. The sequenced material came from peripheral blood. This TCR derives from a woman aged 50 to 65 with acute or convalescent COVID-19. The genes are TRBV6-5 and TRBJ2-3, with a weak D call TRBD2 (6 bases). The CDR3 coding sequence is TGTGCCAGCAGAGGCGGGACTAGCACAGATACGCAGTATTTT. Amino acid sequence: CASRGGTSTDTQYF.